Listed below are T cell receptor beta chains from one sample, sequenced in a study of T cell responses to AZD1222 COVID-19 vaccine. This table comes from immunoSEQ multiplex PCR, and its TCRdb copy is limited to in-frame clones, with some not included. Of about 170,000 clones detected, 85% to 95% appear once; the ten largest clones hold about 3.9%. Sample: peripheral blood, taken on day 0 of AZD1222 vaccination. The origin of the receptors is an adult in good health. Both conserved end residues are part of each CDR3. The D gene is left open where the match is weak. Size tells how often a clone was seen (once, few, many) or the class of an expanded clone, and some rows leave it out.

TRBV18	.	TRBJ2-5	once	CASSLSGEETQYF	TGTGCCAGCTCACTATCAGGGGAAGAGACCCAGTACTTC
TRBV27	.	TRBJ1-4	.	CASNDRPPGLNEKLFF	TGTGCCAGCAACGACCGCCCCCCCGGACTTAATGAAAAACTGTTTTTT
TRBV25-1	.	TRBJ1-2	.	CASSEFAHYGYTF	TGTGCCAGCAGTGAATTCGCGCACTATGGCTACACCTTC
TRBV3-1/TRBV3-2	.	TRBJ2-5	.	CASSVEGGQETQYF	TGTGCCAGCAGCGTAGAGGGGGGGCAAGAGACCCAGTACTTC
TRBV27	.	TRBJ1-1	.	CASSLYAPRGWNTEAFF	TGTGCCAGCAGTTTATACGCCCCCCGGGGTTGGAACACTGAAGCTTTCTTT
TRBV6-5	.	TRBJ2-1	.	CASTGNRDLNNEQFF	TGTGCCAGCACCGGAAACCGGGACTTAAACAATGAGCAGTTCTTC
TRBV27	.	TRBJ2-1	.	CASSFSGDPSYNEQFF	TGTGCCAGCAGTTTTTCGGGGGACCCCTCCTACAATGAGCAGTTCTTC
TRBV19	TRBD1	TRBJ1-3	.	CASTQPGTAGNTIYF	TGTGCCAGTACCCAACCGGGGACAGCCGGAAACACCATATATTTT
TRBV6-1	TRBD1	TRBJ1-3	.	CASSEARQGGNTIYF	TGTGCCAGCAGTGAAGCCCGACAGGGTGGAAACACCATATATTTT
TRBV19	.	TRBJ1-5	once	CASSMFAGRAGNQPQHF	TGTGCCAGTAGTATGTTTGCGGGACGAGCCGGCAATCAGCCCCAGCATTTT
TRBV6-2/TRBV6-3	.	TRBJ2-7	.	CASSPKTHRISYEQYF	TGTGCCAGCAGCCCCAAGACACATCGAATCTCCTACGAGCAGTACTTC
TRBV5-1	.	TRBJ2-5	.	CASSLTTTGEETQYF	TGCGCCAGCAGCTTAACGACGACCGGGGAGGAGACCCAGTACTTC
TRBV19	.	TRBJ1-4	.	CASSRVGPTNEKLFF	TGTGCCAGTAGTAGAGTCGGTCCAACTAATGAAAAACTGTTTTTT
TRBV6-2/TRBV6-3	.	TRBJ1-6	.	CASSYRGGNSPLHF	TGTGCCAGCAGTTATAGAGGAGGGAATTCACCCCTCCACTTT
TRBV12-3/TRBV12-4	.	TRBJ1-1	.	CASTLQGHTEAFF	TGTGCCAGCACCTTACAGGGTCACACTGAAGCTTTCTTT
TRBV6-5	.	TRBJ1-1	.	CASSYAGVQAFF	TGTGCCAGCAGTTACGCTGGGGTTCAAGCTTTCTTT
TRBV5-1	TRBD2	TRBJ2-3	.	CASSLGTSGATDTQYF	TGCGCCAGCAGCCTGGGGACTAGCGGGGCAACAGATACGCAGTATTTT
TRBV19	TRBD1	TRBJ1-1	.	CASISAAGGFF	TGTGCCAGTATCAGCGCGGCAGGGGGCTTCTTT
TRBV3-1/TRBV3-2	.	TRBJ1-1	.	CASSSRGGAPATTEAFF	TGTGCCAGCAGCTCAAGGGGAGGGGCCCCGGCGACCACTGAAGCTTTCTTT
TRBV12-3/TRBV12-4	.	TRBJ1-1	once	CASSFLSGTEAFF	TGTGCCAGCAGTTTCCTAAGTGGGACTGAAGCTTTCTTT
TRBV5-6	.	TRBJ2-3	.	CASSSRGPEDTDTQYF	TGTGCCAGCAGCTCGCGGGGGCCGGAGGACACAGATACGCAGTATTTT
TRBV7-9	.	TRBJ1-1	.	CASSPGAVNTEAFF	TGTGCCAGCAGCCCTGGGGCAGTGAACACTGAAGCTTTCTTT
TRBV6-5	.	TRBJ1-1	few	CASRAVRDTEAFF	TGTGCCAGCAGGGCAGTTAGGGACACTGAAGCTTTCTTT
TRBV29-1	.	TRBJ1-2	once	CSVAFRDAGYTF	TGCAGCGTTGCATTCCGGGACGCTGGCTACACCTTC
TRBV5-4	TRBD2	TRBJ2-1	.	CASSSGTSGLNEQFF	TGTGCCAGCAGCTCCGGGACTAGCGGTTTGAATGAGCAGTTCTTC
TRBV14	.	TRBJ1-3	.	CASSQAFPLPGNTIYF	TGTGCCAGCAGCCAAGCCTTCCCCCTCCCTGGAAACACCATATATTTT
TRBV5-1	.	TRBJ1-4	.	CASSLPSGVGEKLFF	TGCGCCAGCAGCTTACCCTCAGGTGTGGGTGAAAAACTGTTTTTT
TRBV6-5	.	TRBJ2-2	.	CASSNTGELFF	TGTGCCAGCAGTAACACCGGGGAGCTGTTTTTT
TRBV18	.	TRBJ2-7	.	CASSPLGGFGIEQYF	TGTGCCAGCTCCCCGTTGGGGGGTTTTGGTATCGAGCAGTACTTC
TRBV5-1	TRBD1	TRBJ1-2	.	CASALLGTGDGGYTF	TGCGCCAGCGCCCTACTGGGGACAGGCGATGGCGGCTACACCTTC
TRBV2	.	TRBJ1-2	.	CASSSAAANYGYTF	TGTGCCAGCAGTTCGGCAGCCGCTAACTATGGCTACACCTTC
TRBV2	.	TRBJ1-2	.	CASSEALQGRGYTF	TGTGCCAGCAGTGAAGCGCTTCAGGGTAGAGGCTACACCTTC
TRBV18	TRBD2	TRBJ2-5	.	CASSPGGLAGGVETQYF	TGTGCCAGCTCACCAGGTGGACTAGCGGGAGGCGTAGAGACCCAGTACTTC
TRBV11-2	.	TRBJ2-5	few	CASSLRTKETQYF	TGTGCCAGCAGCTTGAGGACAAAAGAGACCCAGTACTTC
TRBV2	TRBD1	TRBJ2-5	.	CASSESGTGETQYF	TGTGCCAGCAGTGAAAGCGGGACAGGGGAGACCCAGTACTTC
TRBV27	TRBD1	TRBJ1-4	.	CASIMTGGFEKLFF	TGTGCCAGCATTATGACAGGGGGCTTTGAAAAACTGTTTTTT
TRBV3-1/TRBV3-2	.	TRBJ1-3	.	CASSLIPAGAGNTIYF	TGTGCCAGCAGCCTCATTCCCGCAGGGGCCGGAAACACCATATATTTT
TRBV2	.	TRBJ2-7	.	CASSGGTRYEQYF	TGTGCCAGCAGTGGAGGGACCCGATACGAGCAGTACTTC
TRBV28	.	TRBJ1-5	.	CASSFNRGTLNQPQHF	TGTGCCAGCAGTTTCAACCGGGGCACCCTGAATCAGCCCCAGCATTTT
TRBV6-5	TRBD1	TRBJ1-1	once	CASSPSTGGTEAFF	TGTGCCAGCAGTCCCTCAACAGGGGGCACTGAAGCTTTCTTT
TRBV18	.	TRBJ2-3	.	CASSPVRNTDTQYF	TGTGCCAGCTCACCAGTGCGGAACACAGATACGCAGTATTTT
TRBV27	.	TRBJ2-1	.	CASSNPISDEQFF	TGTGCCAGCAGTAACCCCATTTCCGATGAGCAGTTCTTC
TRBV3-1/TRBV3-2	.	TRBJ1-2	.	CASSQDQVRGRKGYTF	TGTGCCAGCAGCCAAGATCAAGTTCGGGGGCGAAAAGGCTACACCTTC
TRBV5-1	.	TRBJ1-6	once	CASSGTGPYNSPLHF	TGCGCCAGCAGCGGAACAGGGCCCTATAATTCACCCCTCCACTTT
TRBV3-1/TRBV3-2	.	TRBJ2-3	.	CASSGTITDTQYF	TGTGCCAGTTCCGGGACCATCACAGATACGCAGTATTTT
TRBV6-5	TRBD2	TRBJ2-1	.	CASSYSKLAHNEQFF	TGTGCCAGCAGTTACTCGAAACTAGCGCACAATGAGCAGTTCTTC
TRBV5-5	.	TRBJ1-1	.	CASSLAMANTEAFF	TGTGCCAGCAGCTTGGCTATGGCGAACACTGAAGCTTTCTTT
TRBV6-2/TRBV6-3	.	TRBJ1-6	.	CASSYSTRQSTWSPLHF	TGTGCCAGCAGTTATTCTACGAGACAGTCGACATGGTCACCCCTCCACTTT
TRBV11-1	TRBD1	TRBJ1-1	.	CASSLARDSRAFF	TGTGCCAGCAGCTTAGCCCGGGACAGCCGAGCTTTCTTT
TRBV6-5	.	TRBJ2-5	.	CASSLDIQGWETQYF	TGTGCCAGCAGCCTCGACATCCAAGGATGGGAGACCCAGTACTTC
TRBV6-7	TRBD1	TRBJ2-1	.	CASSKPGQRYNEQFF	TGTGCCAGCAGTAAACCGGGACAGAGATACAATGAGCAGTTCTTC
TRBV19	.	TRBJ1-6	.	CASSIREGGSPLHF	TGTGCCAGTAGTATCCGGGAAGGGGGTTCACCCCTCCACTTT
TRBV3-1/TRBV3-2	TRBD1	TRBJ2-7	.	CASSIRTGLDNEQYF	TGTGCCAGCAGCATCAGGACAGGGCTAGACAACGAGCAGTACTTC
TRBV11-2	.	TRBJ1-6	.	CASSSSGNSPLHF	TGTGCCAGCAGCTCCTCTGGGAATTCACCCCTCCACTTT
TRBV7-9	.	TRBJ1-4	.	CASSSNGIPAANEKLFF	TGTGCCAGCAGCTCAAACGGGATCCCAGCGGCTAATGAAAAACTGTTTTTT
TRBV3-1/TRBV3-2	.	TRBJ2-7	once	CASSGGTSDSYEQYF	TGTGCCAGCAGCGGCGGGACATCGGATTCCTACGAGCAGTACTTC
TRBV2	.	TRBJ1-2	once	CARVRERGYTF	TGTGCCAGGGTCCGGGAGCGTGGCTACACCTTC
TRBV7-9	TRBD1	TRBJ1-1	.	CASSQDRAYTEAFF	TGTGCCAGCAGCCAAGACAGGGCGTACACTGAAGCTTTCTTT
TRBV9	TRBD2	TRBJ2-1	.	CASSVARLAGVQFF	TGTGCCAGCAGCGTAGCTCGCCTAGCGGGAGTTCAGTTCTTC